Listed below are T cell receptor beta chains from one sample, sequenced in a study of graft-versus-host responses after intestinal transplantation. TCRdb's table, derived via immunoSEQ multiplex PCR, lists solely in-frame clones and lacks some. The sample holds around 100,000 clones, roughly nine tenths seen once. Antigens for these TCRs are unknown. Source: unstimulated CD4+ T cells sorted from spleen or lymph node cells, taken before transplant. The receptors originated from a human donor who was the organ donor for an intestinal transplant. The CDR3 runs from the conserved cysteine through the conserved F or W. Fields, in order: V gene, D gene, J gene, clone size, CDR3 DNA, CDR3 protein. D genes are given only for firm matches. For some rows the clone size is stated as once, few or many, or as a class when expanded; others skip it.

>TRBV5-1|TRBD1|TRBJ2-5|.
TGCGCCAGCAGCTCCGAAGGACAGGGGGAAGAGACCCAGTACTTC
CASSSEGQGEETQYF
>TRBV19|.|TRBJ1-2|.
TGTGCCAGTAGTACGCAGTGGGGGTCTGGCTACACCTTC
CASSTQWGSGYTF
>TRBV5-1|TRBD1|TRBJ2-7|.
TGCGCCAGCAGCCCTACGACAGGGGGTCTACGGTACTTC
CASSPTTGGLRYF
>TRBV30|.|TRBJ2-7|few
TGTGCCTGGAACCTAGGAAACCCTACAGGGCAGGAGTACTTC
CAWNLGNPTGQEYF
>TRBV19|.|TRBJ2-7|.
TGTGCCAGTAGACGTAACGCGGACACAGGCTACGAGCAGTACTTC
CASRRNADTGYEQYF
>TRBV11-2|.|TRBJ2-1|.
TGTGCCAGCAGCTTAGTGGGCGGGGGCTGGGGGAATGAGCAGTTCTTC
CASSLVGGGWGNEQFF
>TRBV9|.|TRBJ1-2|.
TGTGCCAGCAGCGACCCCTTCCGGGGCCTGAACTATGGCTACACCTTC
CASSDPFRGLNYGYTF
>TRBV19|.|TRBJ1-5|.
TGTGCCAGTAGTACCACAGGGATTGGCGTCAATCAGCCCCAGCATTTT
CASSTTGIGVNQPQHF
>TRBV14|TRBD1|TRBJ2-6|.
TGTGCCAGCAGCCAACAAGCAGGGGGCTCTGGGGCCAACGTCCTGACTTTC
CASSQQAGGSGANVLTF
>TRBV7-9|.|TRBJ2-7|.
TGTGCCAGCAGCTTAGAGAGCGAGCAGTACTTC
CASSLESEQYF
>TRBV30|.|TRBJ2-2|.
TGTGCCTGCCTATTCTGGAGGGGGGTTTCGTCCGGGGAGCTGTTTTTT
CACLFWRGVSSGELFF
>TRBV5-6|.|TRBJ1-6|once
TGTGCCAGCAACTCAGGGGTCCTGGGGTCACCCCTCCACTTT
CASNSGVLGSPLHF
>TRBV25-1|.|TRBJ2-2|.
TGTGCCAGCAGTGAATTAGGAAGCAGGGAGATCACCGGGGAGCTGTTTTTT
CASSELGSREITGELFF
>TRBV11-2|.|TRBJ1-1|.
TGTGCCAGCAGCTTAGAACAGGGCGGGAACACTGAAGCTTTCTTT
CASSLEQGGNTEAFF
>TRBV19|.|TRBJ1-3|few
TGTGCCAGTAGTAGGACAGCTACTTCTGGAAACACCATATATTTT
CASSRTATSGNTIYF
>TRBV10-3|TRBD1|TRBJ1-2|.
TGTGCCATCAGTGAGTCACAGGGGAACTATGGCTACACCTTC
CAISESQGNYGYTF
>TRBV28|.|TRBJ2-5|.
TGTGCCAGCAGTTCGACAGGTCGGCAGGAGACCCAGTACTTC
CASSSTGRQETQYF
>TRBV9|TRBD1|TRBJ2-7|.
TGTGCCAGCAGCGTAGACCCGACAGGGCCCTACGAGCAGTACTTC
CASSVDPTGPYEQYF
>TRBV10-3|.|TRBJ2-1|.
TGTGCCATCAGTGAGTCCTTAGGGGCCCCCAATGAGCAGTTCTTC
CAISESLGAPNEQFF
>TRBV7-3|TRBD2|TRBJ2-3|.
TGTGCCAGCAGCCCTCGGGATAGCGGGCGCACAGATACGCAGTATTTT
CASSPRDSGRTDTQYF
>TRBV5-1|.|TRBJ2-2|.
TGCGCCAGCAGTACTCGAGGGACGTACACCGGGGAGCTGTTTTTT
CASSTRGTYTGELFF
>TRBV6-1|TRBD1|TRBJ2-3|.
TGTGCCAGCAGTGCCTGGACAGGGGGCACAGATACGCAGTATTTT
CASSAWTGGTDTQYF
>TRBV6-1|TRBD1|TRBJ1-3|.
TGTGCCAGCAGTGATCAGGGGGTATACTTCTCTGGAAACACCATATATTTT
CASSDQGVYFSGNTIYF
>TRBV5-1|TRBD1|TRBJ1-4|.
TGCGCCAGCAGCTCTACCGCCGACAGGGTGGGTGAAAAACTGTTTTTT
CASSSTADRVGEKLFF
>TRBV19|TRBD1|TRBJ1-2|few
TGTGCCAGTAGTATAGATCAGGGGGCGAACTATGGCTACACCTTC
CASSIDQGANYGYTF
>TRBV5-4|.|TRBJ1-1|.
TGTGCCAGCAGCCAAACAGGGAGGACTGAAGCTTTCTTT
CASSQTGRTEAFF
>TRBV28|.|TRBJ1-5|.
TGTGCCAGCAACCCTCCGGGACACTCCAATCAGCCCCAGCATTTT
CASNPPGHSNQPQHF
>TRBV9|.|TRBJ1-3|.
TGTGCCAGCAGCGTAACGGGCTCTGGAAACACCATATATTTT
CASSVTGSGNTIYF